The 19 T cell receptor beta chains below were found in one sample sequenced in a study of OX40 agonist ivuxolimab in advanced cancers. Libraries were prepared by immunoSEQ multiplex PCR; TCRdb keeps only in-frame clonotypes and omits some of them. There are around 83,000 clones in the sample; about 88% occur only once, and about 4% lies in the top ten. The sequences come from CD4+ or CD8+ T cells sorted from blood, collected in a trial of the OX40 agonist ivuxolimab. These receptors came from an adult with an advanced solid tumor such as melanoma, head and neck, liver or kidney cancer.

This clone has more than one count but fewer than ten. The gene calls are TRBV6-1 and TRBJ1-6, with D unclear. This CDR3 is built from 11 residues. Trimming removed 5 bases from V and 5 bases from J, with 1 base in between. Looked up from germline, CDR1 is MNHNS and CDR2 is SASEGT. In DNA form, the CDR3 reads TGTGCCAGCAGTAATAATTCACCCCTCCACTTT. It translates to CASSNNSPLHF.

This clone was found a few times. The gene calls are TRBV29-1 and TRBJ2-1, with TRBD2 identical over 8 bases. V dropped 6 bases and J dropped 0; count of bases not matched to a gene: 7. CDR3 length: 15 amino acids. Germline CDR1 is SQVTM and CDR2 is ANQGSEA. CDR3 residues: CSVSAGVNSYNEQFF. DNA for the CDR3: TGCAGCGTATCAGCGGGAGTAAACTCCTACAATGAGCAGTTCTTC.

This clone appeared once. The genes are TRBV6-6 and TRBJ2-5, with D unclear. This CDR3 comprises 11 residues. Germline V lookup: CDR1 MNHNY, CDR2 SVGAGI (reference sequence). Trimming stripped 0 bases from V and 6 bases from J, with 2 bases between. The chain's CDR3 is CASSYSQTQYF. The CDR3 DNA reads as TGTGCCAGCAGTTACTCGCAGACCCAGTACTTC.

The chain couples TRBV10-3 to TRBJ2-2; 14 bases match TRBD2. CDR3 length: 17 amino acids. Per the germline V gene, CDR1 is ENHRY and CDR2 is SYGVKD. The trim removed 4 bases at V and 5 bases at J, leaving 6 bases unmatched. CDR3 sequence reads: CAISGQGLAGVTGELFF. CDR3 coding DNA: TGTGCCATCAGTGGGCAGGGACTAGCGGGAGTAACCGGGGAGCTGTTTTTT.

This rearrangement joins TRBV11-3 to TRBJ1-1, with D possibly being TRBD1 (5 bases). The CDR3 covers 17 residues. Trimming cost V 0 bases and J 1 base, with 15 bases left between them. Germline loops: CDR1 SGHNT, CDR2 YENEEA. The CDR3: CASSLDPGDGGNTEAFF. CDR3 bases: TGTGCCAGCAGCTTAGATCCGGGGGACGGAGGGAACACTGAAGCTTTCTTT.

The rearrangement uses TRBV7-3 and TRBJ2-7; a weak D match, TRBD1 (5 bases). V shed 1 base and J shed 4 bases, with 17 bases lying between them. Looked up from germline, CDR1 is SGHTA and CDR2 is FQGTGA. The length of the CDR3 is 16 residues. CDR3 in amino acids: CASSLNVPRVRYEQYF. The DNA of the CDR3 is TGTGCCAGCAGCTTAAATGTGCCCAGGGTAAGGTACGAGCAGTACTTC.

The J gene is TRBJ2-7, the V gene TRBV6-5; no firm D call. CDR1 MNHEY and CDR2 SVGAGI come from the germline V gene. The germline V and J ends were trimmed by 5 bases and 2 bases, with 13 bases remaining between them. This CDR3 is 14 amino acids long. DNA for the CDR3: TGTGCCAGCAGTCGCTCTGGGCCACCCTACGAGCAGTACTTC. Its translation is CASSRSGPPYEQYF.

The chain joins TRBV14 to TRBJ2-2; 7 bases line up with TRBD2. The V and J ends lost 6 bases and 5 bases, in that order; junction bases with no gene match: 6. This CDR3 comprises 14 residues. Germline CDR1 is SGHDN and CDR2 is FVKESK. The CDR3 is CASRGAGPTGELFF. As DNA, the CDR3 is TGTGCCAGCAGGGGAGCGGGACCTACCGGGGAGCTGTTTTTT.

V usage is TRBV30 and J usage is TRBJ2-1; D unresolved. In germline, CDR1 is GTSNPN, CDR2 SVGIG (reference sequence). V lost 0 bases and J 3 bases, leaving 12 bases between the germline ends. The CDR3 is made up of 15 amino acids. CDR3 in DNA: TGTGCCTGGAGTGTAGCGTCCGATAACTACAATGAGCAGTTCTTC. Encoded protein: CAWSVASDNYNEQFF.

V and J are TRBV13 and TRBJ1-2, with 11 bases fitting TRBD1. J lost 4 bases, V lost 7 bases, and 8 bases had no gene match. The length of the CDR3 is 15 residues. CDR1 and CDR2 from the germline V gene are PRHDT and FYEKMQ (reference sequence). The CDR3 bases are TGTGCCAGCATGGACAGGGGGCGTAAGATCTATGGCTACACCTTC. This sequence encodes CASMDRGRKIYGYTF.

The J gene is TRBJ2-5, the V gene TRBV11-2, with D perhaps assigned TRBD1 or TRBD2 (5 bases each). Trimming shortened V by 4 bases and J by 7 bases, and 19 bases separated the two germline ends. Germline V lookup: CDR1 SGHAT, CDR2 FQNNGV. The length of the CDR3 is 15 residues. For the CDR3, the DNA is TGTGCCAGCAGCTACAACCGGGACCCTCTTGCGACCCAGTACTTC. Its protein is CASSYNRDPLATQYF.

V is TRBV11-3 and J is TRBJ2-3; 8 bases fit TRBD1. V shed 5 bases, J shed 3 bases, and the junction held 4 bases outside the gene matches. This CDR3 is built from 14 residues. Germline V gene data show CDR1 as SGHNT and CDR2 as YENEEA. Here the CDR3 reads CASSQRQGTDTQYF. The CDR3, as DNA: TGTGCCAGCAGCCAACGACAGGGGACAGATACGCAGTATTTT.

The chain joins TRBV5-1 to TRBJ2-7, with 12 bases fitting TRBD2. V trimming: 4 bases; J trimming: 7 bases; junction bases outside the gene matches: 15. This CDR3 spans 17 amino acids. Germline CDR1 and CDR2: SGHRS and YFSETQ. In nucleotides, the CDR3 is TGCGCCAGCAGCGAGGGCCCGACTAGCGGGGGTTTTCTAGAGCAGTACTTC. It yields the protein CASSEGPTSGGFLEQYF. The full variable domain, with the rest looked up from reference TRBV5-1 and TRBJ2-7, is KAGVTQTPRYLIKTRGQQVTLSCSPISGHRSVSWYQQTPGQGLQFLFEYFSETQRNKGNFPGRFSGRQFSNSRSEMNVSTLELGDSALYLCASSEGPTSGGFLEQYFGPGTRLTVT.

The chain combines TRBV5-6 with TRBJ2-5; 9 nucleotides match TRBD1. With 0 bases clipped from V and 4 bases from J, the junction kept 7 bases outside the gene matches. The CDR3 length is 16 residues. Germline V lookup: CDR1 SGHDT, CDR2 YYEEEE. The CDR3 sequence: CASSLGGQGSPETQYF. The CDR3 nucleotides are TGTGCCAGCAGCTTGGGTGGACAGGGGAGCCCAGAGACCCAGTACTTC.

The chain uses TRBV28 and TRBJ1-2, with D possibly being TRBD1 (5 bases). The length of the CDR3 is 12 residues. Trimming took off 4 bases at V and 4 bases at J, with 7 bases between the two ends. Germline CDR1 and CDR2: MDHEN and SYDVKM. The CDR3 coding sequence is TGTGCCAGCAGTTATGGGGGCTATGGCTACACCTTC. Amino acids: CASSYGGYGYTF.

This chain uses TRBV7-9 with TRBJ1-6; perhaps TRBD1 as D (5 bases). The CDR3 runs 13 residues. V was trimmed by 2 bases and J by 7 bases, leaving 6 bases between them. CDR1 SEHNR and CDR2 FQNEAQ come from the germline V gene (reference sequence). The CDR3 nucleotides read TGTGCCAGCAGCTTACCAGGGAATTCACCCCTCCACTTT. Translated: CASSLPGNSPLHF.

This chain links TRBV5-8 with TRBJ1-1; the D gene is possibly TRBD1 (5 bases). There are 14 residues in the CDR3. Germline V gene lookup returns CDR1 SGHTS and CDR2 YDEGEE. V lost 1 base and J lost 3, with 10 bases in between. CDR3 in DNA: TGTGCCAGCAGCTTGCAGGGTTTGGACACTGAAGCTTTCTTT. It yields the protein CASSLQGLDTEAFF.

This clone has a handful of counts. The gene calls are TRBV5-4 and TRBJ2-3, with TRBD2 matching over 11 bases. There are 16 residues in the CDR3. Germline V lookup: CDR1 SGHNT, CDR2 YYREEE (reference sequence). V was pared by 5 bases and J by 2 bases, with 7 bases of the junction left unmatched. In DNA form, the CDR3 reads TGTGCCAGCAGTCCGGGACTAGCGGATAACACAGATACGCAGTATTTT. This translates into CASSPGLADNTDTQYF.

CDR3 nucleotide sequence: TGTGCCAGCAGTCAGGGCTATGGCTACACCTTC. Its translation: CASSQGYGYTF. V is TRBV28 and J is TRBJ1-2, with D tentatively TRBD1 (5 bases). The germline CDR1 and CDR2 sequences are MDHEN and SYDVKM. The CDR3 runs to 11 residues. Trimming removed 5 bases at V and 4 bases at J, with 5 bases between.